The text below deals with one T cell receptor beta chain. This specimen belongs to a study of T cells in Graves' hyperthyroidism and ophthalmopathy. RNA transcripts served as the template for amplifying TCR beta CDR3 regions. First-round RT-PCR targeting the TCR CDR3 was performed with the HTBI primer set. MiXCR was run by TCRdb on the multiplex PCR reads, yielding one entry per CDR3 protein. The sample shows roughly 840,000 distinct CDR3 sequences, 35% to 45% of them seen only once. CDR1 is MNHNS and CDR2 is SASEGT in the germline V gene. The CDR3 sequence is 14 residues long. The ends lost 6 bases at V and 1 base at J; junction bases unmatched: 5.

This chain joins TRBV6-1 and TRBJ2-5; TRBD1 matches at 7 bases. Sequencing input: blood. This clonotype was sampled from a man between 18 and 35 years old with Graves' hyperthyroidism. The CDR3 is CASRGRDSQETQYF. CDR3 sequence (DNA): TGTGCCAGCAGGGGAAGGGACAGCCAAGAGACCCAGTACTTC.